Presented here are 23 T cell receptor beta chains from one specimen sequenced in a study of T cells in Graves' hyperthyroidism and ophthalmopathy. Template material for amplifying TCR beta CDR3 regions consisted of RNA transcripts. The TCR CDR3 was amplified in a first-round RT-PCR using the HTBI primer set. TCRdb recomputed calls from the multiplex PCR reads with MiXCR, one row per CDR3 protein. Among over 450,000 distinct CDR3 sequences, approximately 15% were seen once, and the ten largest hold around a sixth. What was sequenced was blood. The receptors originated from a young woman with Graves' hyperthyroidism.

This clonotype was counted ten times or more. The genes are TRBV14 and TRBJ2-3, with 7 bases identical to TRBD2. V lost 4 bases to trimming and J lost 4 bases; unmatched junction nucleotides: 11. The germline V gene encodes CDR1 SGHDN and CDR2 FVKESK. This CDR3 has 16 amino acids. The CDR3 coding sequence is TGTGCCAGCAGCCGAACAACTAGCGAACGGGCAGATACGCAGTATTTT. Amino acids: CASSRTTSERADTQYF. The full variable domain, with the rest looked up from reference TRBV14 and TRBJ2-3, is EAGVTQFPSHSVIEKGQTVTLRCDPISGHDNLYWYRRVMGKEIKFLLHFVKESKQDESGMPNNRFLAERTGGTYSTLKVQPAELEDSGVYFCASSRTTSERADTQYFGPGTRLTVL.

This clonotype was counted a single time. The rearrangement uses TRBV5-4 and TRBJ1-2; D not resolved. The CDR3 length is 12 residues. Germline loops: CDR1 SGHNT, CDR2 YYREEE (reference sequence). V was cut by 0 bases and J by 6 bases, with 6 bases left in between. The CDR3 DNA sequence: TGTGCCAGCAGCTTGGACGTCCATGGCTACACCTTC. It is translated as CASSLDVHGYTF.

This sequence joins TRBV10-3 and TRBJ2-1; 9 bases are shared with TRBD2. The junction had 4 bases not matched to a gene; V was cut back by 7 bases and J by 9 bases. Germline V lookup: CDR1 ENHRY, CDR2 SYGVKD. CDR3 length: 12 residues. The CDR3 spells CAITGLATEQFF. In DNA, the CDR3 is TGTGCCATCACGGGACTAGCAACTGAGCAGTTCTTC.

In its sample, this clonotype was seen many times. The rearrangement links TRBV2 to TRBJ2-7, with TRBD1 identical over 11 bases. The CDR3 is 15 amino acids. CDR1 and CDR2 from the germline V gene are SNHLY and FYNNEI. J gave up 2 bases and V 7 bases, and 7 bases lay outside the gene matches. The CDR3 DNA reads TGTGCCAGCACGGAGGTGGGACAGGGGGCCTACGAGCAGTACTTC. It yields the protein CASTEVGQGAYEQYF.

There are a few counts of this clonotype. J is TRBJ1-2 and V is TRBV30, with 7 bases lining up with TRBD1. Germline V CDR1 and CDR2: GTSNPN, SVGIG (reference sequence). The CDR3 spans 13 residues. V gave up 3 bases and J gave up 6 bases; unmatched junction bases: 7. CDR3: CAWRGTVLDGYTF. The CDR3, as DNA: TGTGCCTGGAGGGGGACAGTCTTGGATGGCTACACCTTC.

This clonotype appeared many times. The CDR3 protein is CASSEVLGEAPLHF. CDR3 DNA sequence: TGTGCCAGCAGTGAAGTGCTCGGAGAGGCACCCCTCCACTTT. The rearrangement links TRBV6-1 to TRBJ1-6; no clear D gene. The CDR3 loop spans 14 amino acids. Germline V gives CDR1 MNHNS, CDR2 SASEGT. V was pared by 1 base and J by 11 bases, with 12 bases between.

The chain couples TRBV7-8 to TRBJ2-7; D is perhaps TRBD1 or TRBD2 (5 bases each). CDR3 length: 12 residues. Germline V gives CDR1 SGHVS, CDR2 FQNEAQ. Trimming took off 6 bases at V and 3 bases at J, with 9 bases between the two ends. The CDR3 spells CASRGPGYEQYV. In DNA, the CDR3 is TGTGCCAGCAGGGGACCGGGCTACGAGCAGTACGTC.

The table lists this clonotype with a few counts. V gene TRBV10-3 combines with J gene TRBJ1-6, with 9 bases lining up with TRBD1. The germline V gene encodes CDR1 ENHRY and CDR2 SYGVKD. The V segment lost 5 bases and the J segment 5 bases; nucleotides outside the gene matches: 7. This CDR3 is 16 amino acids long. The chain's CDR3 is CAISQQGAKNNSPLHF. The CDR3, as DNA: TGTGCCATCAGTCAACAGGGGGCGAAAAATAATTCACCCCTCCACTTT.

This clonotype was seen ten or more times. The rearrangement uses TRBV19 and TRBJ2-7, with unresolved D. Trimming took off 3 bases at V and 6 bases at J, with 18 bases between the two ends. This CDR3 is 15 amino acids long. In germline, CDR1 is LNHDA, CDR2 SQIVND (reference sequence). The CDR3 spells CASSIGSQTGGEQYF. In nucleotides, the CDR3 is TGTGCCAGTAGTATTGGCTCTCAGACGGGTGGCGAGCAGTACTTC.

On this clonotype itself: A much larger clone lies one base from this, so it may be a read error. The gene calls are TRBV6-2 or TRBV6-3 and TRBJ2-3, with D possibly TRBD2 on 5 matching bases. CDR3 size: 15 residues. The V end lost 2 bases, the J end lost 1 base, and 10 bases lay between the germline ends. The germline CDR1 and CDR2 sequences are MNHEY and SVGEGT. The CDR3 is CASSYIAKGTDTQYF. The CDR3 nucleotides read TGTGCCAGCAGTTACATAGCGAAAGGCACAGATACGCAGTATTTT.

The chain couples TRBV12-3 or TRBV12-4 to TRBJ2-7; D is perhaps TRBD1 (6 bases). The CDR3 totals 14 residues. The V gene lost 0 bases and the J gene lost 3 bases, with 9 bases spanning the gap. The CDR3 DNA reads as TGTGCCAGCAGTTTAGCTCAGGGACACTACGAGCAGTACTTC. This sequence encodes CASSLAQGHYEQYF.

This clonotype was counted at least ten times. The chain is built from TRBV11-3 and TRBJ2-2, with TRBD2 matching 13 bases. Germline V CDR1 and CDR2: SGHNT, YENEEA. The CDR3 spans 17 residues. Losses at the gene ends were 5 bases for V and 7 bases for J; bases not matched to a gene: 10. In DNA form, the CDR3 reads TGTGCCAGCAGCGTCCCAGGACTAGCGGGAGAGGGCGGGGAGCTGTTTTTT. It translates to CASSVPGLAGEGGELFF.

The sample holds many counts of this clonotype. V is TRBV3-1 and J is TRBJ2-1; D is unclear. The V end lost 1 base, the J end lost 12 bases, and 13 bases lay between the germline ends. This CDR3 region has 13 residues. Germline V CDR1 and CDR2: LGHDT, YNNKEL (reference sequence). As DNA, the CDR3 is TGTGCCAGCAGCCAAGTCGGCGCGACTTCGCAGTTCTTC. This translates into CASSQVGATSQFF.

This clonotype occurred many times. The chain links TRBV11-3 to TRBJ2-1; 11 positions agree with TRBD2. V shed 5 bases, J shed 11 bases, and the junction held 5 bases outside the gene matches. The CDR3 contains 13 residues. From germline, CDR1 is SGHNT and CDR2 YENEEA. The CDR3 DNA follows: TGTGCCAGCAGCACTAGCGGGAGAAAAAAGCAGTTCTTC. It codes for CASSTSGRKKQFF.

The chain recombines TRBV24-1 with TRBJ2-1; unclear D gene. Trimming shortened V by 1 base and J by 5 bases, and 17 bases separated the two germline ends. This CDR3 is 17 amino acids long. The germline V gene encodes CDR1 KGHDR and CDR2 SFDVKD. The CDR3 is CATSDFSASVVHNEQFF. DNA of the CDR3: TGTGCCACCAGTGATTTTTCAGCGAGCGTAGTCCACAATGAGCAGTTCTTC.

This clonotype was detected many times. At one end the junction does not follow the germline gene, possibly because of a read error. V and J are TRBV12-3 or TRBV12-4 and TRBJ2-5; 7 nucleotides line up with TRBD1. CDR3 length: 15 amino acids. The CDR3 here is CASSVADRDQETQYF. The CDR3 coding sequence is TGTGCCAGCAGTGTAGCAGACAGGGACCAAGAGACCCAGTACTTC.

This clonotype was detected a few times. V is TRBV5-1 and J is TRBJ2-1; D is ambiguous. CDR1 and CDR2 from the germline V gene are SGHRS and YFSETQ. Trimming stripped 5 bases from V and 7 bases from J, with 22 bases between. This CDR3 has 16 amino acids. The CDR3 coding sequence is TGCGCCAGCAGTTTTGCCGGCAACCTCATTGGAAATGAGCAGTTCTTC. Residues: CASSFAGNLIGNEQFF. Variable domain in full (rest from reference TRBV5-1 and TRBJ2-1): KAGVTQTPRYLIKTRGQQVTLSCSPISGHRSVSWYQQTPGQGLQFLFEYFSETQRNKGNFPGRFSGRQFSNSRSEMNVSTLELGDSALYLCASSFAGNLIGNEQFFGPGTRLTVL.

This clonotype was observed many times. The chain couples TRBV7-7 to TRBJ2-1; D not resolved. Germline V gene data show CDR1 as SSHAT and CDR2 as FNYEAQ (reference sequence). The CDR3 loop spans 14 amino acids. The V gene lost 1 base and the J gene lost 6 bases, with 10 bases spanning the gap. CDR3 DNA sequence: TGTGCCAGCAGCTTAGGCTGGGCTAGCAATGAGCAGTTCTTC. Its protein product is CASSLGWASNEQFF.

The CDR3 loop reads CASSLGDGLTSEQYV. CDR3 sequence (DNA): TGTGCCAGCAGCTTAGGGGACGGATTAACGTCCGAGCAGTACGTC. The chain is built from TRBV7-9 and TRBJ2-7, with D perhaps being TRBD1 or TRBD2 (5 bases each). CDR1 SEHNR and CDR2 FQNEAQ come from the germline V gene (reference sequence). The CDR3 totals 15 residues. V lost 1 base, J lost 6 bases, and 16 bases lay in between.

This chain joins TRBV24-1 and TRBJ2-1; D call uncertain. Germline CDR1 is KGHDR and CDR2 is SFDVKD. V was pared by 5 bases and J by 4 bases, with 8 bases between. This CDR3 region has 13 residues. The CDR3 loop is CATSVAGYNEQFF. The CDR3 nucleotides read TGTGCCACCAGTGTCGCAGGATACAATGAGCAGTTCTTC.

The CDR3 spells CSVTSLGEQYF. DNA for the CDR3: TGCAGCGTTACGTCGCTTGGGGAGCAGTACTTC. J is TRBJ2-7 and V is TRBV29-1; no clear D gene. CDR3 length equals 11 residues. Germline V CDR1 and CDR2: SQVTM, ANQGSEA. V gave up 5 bases and J gave up 7 bases, with 12 bases separating them.

This chain joins TRBV7-3 and TRBJ2-7; D is possibly TRBD2 (6 bases). V was cut by 4 bases and J by 2 bases, with 27 bases left in between. CDR3 size: 19 residues. Germline V gene sequence: CDR1 SGHTA, CDR2 FQGTGA. In DNA form, the CDR3 reads TGTGCCAGCAGCTCGCTTAGAGTGAAATATGCGGGAATCACCTACGAGCAGTACGTC. As protein: CASSSLRVKYAGITYEQYV.

This clonotype was seen repeatedly, ten times or more. The chain couples TRBV19 to TRBJ2-1, with D possibly being TRBD1 (6 bases). V was pared by 5 bases and J by 9 bases, with 14 bases between. Germline V CDR1 and CDR2: LNHDA, SQIVND (reference sequence). The CDR3 has 13 residues. DNA of the CDR3: TGTGCCAGTAGTGCACAACAGGGCCGTGAGCAGTTCTTC. Encoded protein: CASSAQQGREQFF.